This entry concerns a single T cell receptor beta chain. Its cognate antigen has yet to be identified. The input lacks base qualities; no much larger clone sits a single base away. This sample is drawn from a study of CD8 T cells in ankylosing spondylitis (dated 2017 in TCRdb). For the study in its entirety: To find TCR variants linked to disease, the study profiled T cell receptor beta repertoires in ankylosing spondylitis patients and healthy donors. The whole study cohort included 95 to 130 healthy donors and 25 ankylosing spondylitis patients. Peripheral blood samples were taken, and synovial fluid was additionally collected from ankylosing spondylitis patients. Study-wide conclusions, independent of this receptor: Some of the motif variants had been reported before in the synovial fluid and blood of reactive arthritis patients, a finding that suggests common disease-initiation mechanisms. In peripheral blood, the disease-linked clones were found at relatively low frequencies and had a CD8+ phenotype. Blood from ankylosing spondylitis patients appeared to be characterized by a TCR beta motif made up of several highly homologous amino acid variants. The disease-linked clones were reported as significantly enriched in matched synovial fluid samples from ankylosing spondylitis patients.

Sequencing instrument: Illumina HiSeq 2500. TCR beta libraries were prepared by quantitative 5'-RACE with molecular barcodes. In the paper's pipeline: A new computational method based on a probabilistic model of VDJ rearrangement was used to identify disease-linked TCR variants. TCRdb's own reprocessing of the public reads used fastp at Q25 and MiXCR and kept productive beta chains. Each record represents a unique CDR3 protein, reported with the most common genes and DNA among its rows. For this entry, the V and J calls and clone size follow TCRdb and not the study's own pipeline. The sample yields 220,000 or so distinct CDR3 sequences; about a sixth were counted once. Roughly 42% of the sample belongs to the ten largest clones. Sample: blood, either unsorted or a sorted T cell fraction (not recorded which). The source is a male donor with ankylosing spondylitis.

The CDR3 protein: CASSQVVGEEQFF. The DNA sequence is TGCGCCAGCAGCCAAGTCGTAGGCGAAGAGCAGTTCTTC. The sequence joins TRBV4-3 to TRBJ2-1; the D segment cannot be called with confidence. The germline V gene sets CDR1 to LGHNA and CDR2 to YSLEER. The CDR3 measures 13 amino acids from cysteine to phenylalanine. The DNA shown is the 39-base CDR3, in frame from base 1. V is reduced by 1 base and J by 10 bases, leaving a spacing of 11 bases between them.